Presented here are 10 T cell receptor beta chains from one specimen sequenced in a study of tumor-infiltrating lymphocytes in glioblastoma multiforme. Three nested ARM-PCR rounds with V-beta and C-beta primers built TCRB libraries. In TCRdb, the multiplex PCR reads were re-called with MiXCR into one record per CDR3 protein. This sample has about 9,600 distinct CDR3 sequences, with 65% to 75% found just once. Sequenced sample: brain tumor tissue. Every receptor here comes from a male donor with glioblastoma.

The chain combines TRBV6-2 or TRBV6-3 with TRBJ2-7; D perhaps matches TRBD2 (5 bases). The CDR3 is made up of 15 amino acids. Trimming took off 2 bases at V and 2 bases at J, with 13 bases between the two ends. Germline CDR1 reads MNHEY; CDR2 reads SVGEGT. DNA of the CDR3: TGTGCCAGCAGTTACCGGGGTGGAAGAACCTACGAGCAGTACTTC. Its protein product is CASSYRGGRTYEQYF.

This clonotype was recorded once. The chain is built from TRBV11-2 and TRBJ2-7; D remains unclear. With 3 bases removed from V and 4 bases from J, the gap between germline ends came to 16 bases. Germline CDR1 reads SGHAT; CDR2 reads FQNNGV. CDR3 length equals 15 residues. The CDR3 spells CASSFSKLALYEQYF. The CDR3, as DNA: TGTGCCAGCAGCTTCTCTAAATTAGCACTATACGAGCAGTACTTC.

About this clonotype: The conserved closing phenylalanine or tryptophan is absent in this CDR3, likely reflecting a read error. This chain uses TRBV20-1 with TRBJ2-5, with D possibly TRBD2 on 6 matching bases. V dropped 2 bases and J dropped 3 bases, with 16 bases sitting between them. The CDR3 has 15 residues. Germline CDR1 and CDR2: DFQATT and SNEGSKA (reference sequence). This chain's CDR3 is CSARNLGLAEETQYY. CDR3 nucleotide sequence: TGCAGTGCTAGAAATTTGGGATTAGCGGAAGAGACCCAGTACTAC.

This chain joins TRBV5-1 and TRBJ1-5; D possibly corresponds to TRBD1 (5 bases). There are 14 residues in the CDR3. Germline V gene sequence: CDR1 SGHRS, CDR2 YFSETQ. Trimming left V 0 bases short and J 5 bases short, with 9 bases between. CDR3 protein: CASSLGQGDQPQHF. Here the CDR3 DNA reads TGCGCCAGCAGCTTGGGGCAGGGAGATCAGCCCCAGCATTTT.

The genes are TRBV11-2 and TRBJ2-1; D is unclear. Near its end, the DNA agrees better with TRBJ2-7, so the J call may be wrong. Germline CDR1 and CDR2: SGHAT and FQNNGV. CDR3 length: 11 residues. The CDR3 DNA is TGTGCCAGCAGCATATTCAATGAGCAGTACTTC. Translation: CASSIFNEQYF.

The rearrangement uses TRBV5-6 and TRBJ2-5, with D tentatively TRBD1 (5 bases). This CDR3 has 15 residues. CDR1 and CDR2 from the germline V gene are SGHDT and YYEEEE. Trimming pared 1 base from V and 4 bases from J, leaving 14 bases between. CDR3 nucleotides: TGTGCCAGCAGCTTGATCAAGGGGAACCGAGAGACCCAGTACTTC. Protein product: CASSLIKGNRETQYF.

The chain has TRBV10-1 and TRBJ2-5, with 8 bases matching TRBD2. Per the germline V gene, CDR1 is WNHNN and CDR2 is SYGVQD (reference sequence). The CDR3 covers 13 residues. Unmatched junction bases numbered 2, after V lost 2 bases and J lost 6 bases. This CDR3 is CASSEAGGQTQYF. The CDR3 DNA reads as TGCGCCAGCAGTGAGGCGGGAGGACAGACCCAGTACTTC.

This clonotype was recorded a few times. The chain combines TRBV20-1 with TRBJ2-7; 10 bases match TRBD2. In germline, CDR1 is DFQATT, CDR2 SNEGSKA (reference sequence). Trimming took 4 bases from V and 6 from J; bases not matched to a gene: 9. CDR3 length equals 14 residues. CDR3 coding DNA: TGCAGTGCTAAGGGTACTAGCGGGGACCGCGAGCAGTACTTC. Translation gives CSAKGTSGDREQYF.

The rearrangement links TRBV7-9 to TRBJ2-4, with D possibly being TRBD1 (6 bases). The V end was cut by 2 bases, the J end by 4 bases, with 9 bases between. The length of the CDR3 is 14 residues. Germline V lookup: CDR1 SEHNR, CDR2 FQNEAQ (reference sequence). The CDR3 protein is CASSLSQGKNIQYF. CDR3 coding DNA: TGTGCCAGCAGCTTATCACAGGGAAAAAACATTCAGTACTTC.

CDR3 nucleotide sequence: TGTGCTAGTGGTTTGGTAGGGGGAGGAGGAAACACCATATATTTT. Translated: CASGLVGGGGNTIYF. The J gene is TRBJ1-3, the V gene TRBV12-5, with D perhaps matching TRBD1 (6 bases). The CDR3 covers 15 residues. CDR1 is LGHNT, CDR2 FRNRAP, per germline. V was pared by 0 bases and J by 4 bases, with 10 bases between.